This is a list of T cell receptor beta chains from one sample in a study of blood T cell repertoires in COVID-19. TCRdb's table, derived via immunoSEQ multiplex PCR, lists solely in-frame clones and lacks some. The table records about 120,000 clones, 65% to 85% of them present only once. The sample taken for sequencing was peripheral blood. These receptors all come from a woman aged 70 to 79 with acute or convalescent COVID-19. Each CDR3 is given with its conserved first and last residue. D genes are given only for firm matches. Size values are once, few and many counts, or a class for expanded clones, and some rows have none.

cdr3_length d_call clone_size j_call v_call cdr3_nt cdr3_aa
16 . . TRBJ1-2 TRBV7-2 TGTGCCAGCAGCTTAGTTTGGGAGGGGAGTCCCTATGGCTACACCTTC CASSLVWEGSPYGYTF
16 . . TRBJ1-6 TRBV4-3 TGCGCCAGCAGCCCCCAACTGATGGAGTGGCGGTCACCCCTCCACTTT CASSPQLMEWRSPLHF
16 . . TRBJ2-3 TRBV10-1 TGCGCCAGCAGTGAACGGCGGACTCAAGTGACAGATACGCAGTATTTT CASSERRTQVTDTQYF
16 . . TRBJ1-4 TRBV5-8 TGTGCCAGCAGTCGCGCCCTGGGGGACTCTAATGAAAAACTGTTTTTT CASSRALGDSNEKLFF
17 TRBD1 . TRBJ1-4 TRBV5-4 TGTGCCAGCAGCCGCATGGGACAGCCAAACCTCAATGAAAAACTGTTTTTT CASSRMGQPNLNEKLFF
15 . . TRBJ1-2 TRBV3-1/TRBV3-2 TGTGCCAGCAGCCAAGACTCACAGGGAACCTATGGCTACACCTTC CASSQDSQGTYGYTF
15 . . TRBJ1-2 TRBV19 TGTGCCAGTAACCCGAGCCACGACCCTGCGGGGGGCTACACCTTC CASNPSHDPAGGYTF
13 . once TRBJ2-1 TRBV18 TGTGCCAGCTCACCCAGGATCGGGGATGAGCAGTTCTTC CASSPRIGDEQFF
18 TRBD1 . TRBJ1-2 TRBV7-9 TGTGCCAGCAGCTTAGGCTCCCTTAGGAGGACAGGGCTATATGGCTACACCTTC CASSLGSLRRTGLYGYTF
13 . . TRBJ1-1 TRBV6-6 TGTGCCAGCAGTTACGCGGAGACAGCTGAAGCTTTCTTT CASSYAETAEAFF
15 TRBD1 . TRBJ1-4 TRBV5-1 TGCGCCAGCAGCTTGGCCGGACAGGGGAATGAAAAACTGTTTTTT CASSLAGQGNEKLFF
19 . . TRBJ1-3 TRBV7-9 TGTGCCAGCAGCTTAGCGCGGGGGACGGGACTAAGCTCTGGAAACACCATATATTTT CASSLARGTGLSSGNTIYF